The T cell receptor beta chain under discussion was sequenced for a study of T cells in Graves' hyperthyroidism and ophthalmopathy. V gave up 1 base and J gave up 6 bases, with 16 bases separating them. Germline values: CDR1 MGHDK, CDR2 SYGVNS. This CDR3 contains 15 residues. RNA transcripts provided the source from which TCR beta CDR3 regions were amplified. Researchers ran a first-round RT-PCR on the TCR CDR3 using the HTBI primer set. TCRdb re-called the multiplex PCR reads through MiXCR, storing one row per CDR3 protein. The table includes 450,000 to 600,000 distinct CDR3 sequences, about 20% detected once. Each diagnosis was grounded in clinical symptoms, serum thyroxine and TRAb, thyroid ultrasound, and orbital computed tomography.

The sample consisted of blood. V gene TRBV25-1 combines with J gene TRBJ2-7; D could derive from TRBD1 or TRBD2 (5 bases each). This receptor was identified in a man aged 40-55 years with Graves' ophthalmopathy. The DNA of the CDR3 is TGTGCCAGCAGTGAATCCGGGACGACTCCAGGCGAGCAGTACTTC. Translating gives CASSESGTTPGEQYF.